A single sample gave rise to the 10 T cell receptor beta chains below, sequenced in a study of molecular identifiers for immune sequencing clone quantification. TCRdb recomputed calls from the PCR reads with MiXCR, one row per CDR3 protein. The table records about 640,000 distinct CDR3 sequences, less than 20% of them present only once. Sample: naive CD8+ T cells from blood, with Jurkat cell RNA spiked in. Subset indicated: FACS-sorted CD8+CD4-CCR7+CD45RA+ naive T cells. All receptors come from a human donor in good health. Some libraries in this study had Jurkat cell RNA spiked in.

J is TRBJ1-2 and V is TRBV29-1; D is ambiguous. CDR1 is SQVTM and CDR2 is ANQGSEA in the germline V gene. Trimming removed 7 bases at V and 1 base at J, with 7 bases between. The length of the CDR3 is 11 residues. The CDR3 nucleotides are TGCAGCGGTGTTGTTAACTATGGCTACACCTTC. It yields the protein CSGVVNYGYTF.

As to this clonotype: A much larger clone is a single base away; this may be a read error. The chain links TRBV11-2 to TRBJ1-2; D possibly corresponds to TRBD1 (6 bases). CDR1 SGHAT and CDR2 FQNNGV come from the germline V gene. The CDR3 runs to 13 residues. DNA of the CDR3: TGTGCCAGCCGGGACACAACCAACTATGGCTACGCCTTC. Its translation: CASRDTTNYGYAF.

This clonotype was detected ten times or more. V gene TRBV4-2 combines with J gene TRBJ2-7, with D possibly being TRBD2 (6 bases). Germline CDR1 reads LGHNA; CDR2 reads YNFKEQ. This CDR3 is built from 15 residues. Trimming removed 3 bases from V and 3 bases from J, with 15 bases in between. The CDR3 sequence is CASSHPSTRFYEQYF. The DNA of the CDR3 is TGTGCCAGCAGCCATCCCTCGACTAGATTCTACGAGCAGTACTTC.

This clonotype was found many times. This sequence joins TRBV7-2 and TRBJ2-2; possibly TRBD1 for D (6 bases). V was pared by 5 bases and J by 2 bases, with 15 bases between. Germline V gene sequence: CDR1 SGHTA, CDR2 FQGNSA. CDR3 length equals 16 residues. The CDR3 nucleotides read TGTGCCAGCAGCAGAGAACAGGGAGTAAACACCGGGGAGCTGTTTTTT. It codes for CASSREQGVNTGELFF.

Concerning this clonotype itself: A much larger clone is a single base away; this may be a read error. The gene calls are TRBV28 and TRBJ1-5; D is unclear. The germline V gene has CDR1 MDHEN and CDR2 SYDVKM. The CDR3 runs to 13 residues. CDR3 loop: CASGLFSYQPQHF. CDR3 sequence (DNA): TGTGCCAGCGGTTTGTTCTCGTATCAGCCCCAGCATTTT.

Comment on this clonotype: Being one base from a much bigger clone, this may be a read error. V gene TRBV6-5 combines with J gene TRBJ1-1; TRBD1 might be the D (5 bases). The V gene's germline CDR1 is MNHEY and CDR2 SVGAGI. This CDR3 has 16 amino acids. The CDR3 spells CVSSYSTSGMGTEAFF. The CDR3 DNA reads as TGTGTCAGCAGTTACTCAACATCAGGGATGGGGACTGAAGCTTTCTTT.

Details on this clonotype: A much larger clone lies a single base off, so this may be a read error. The chain uses TRBV20-1 and TRBJ2-6; tentatively, D is TRBD2 (6 bases). Germline CDR1 DFQATT, CDR2 SNEGSKA (reference sequence). This CDR3 is 14 amino acids long. CDR3 coding DNA: TGCAGTGCTCGCAGGGATTGGGGGGTCAACGTCCTGACTTTC. As protein: CSARRDWGVNVLTF.

Regarding this clonotype: Given a much more abundant clone one base away, this may be a read error. The chain combines TRBV5-3 with TRBJ1-1; D unresolved. TRBV5-3 qualifies as an ORF whose function is uncertain. The CDR3 length is 12 residues. CDR3 nucleotide sequence: TGTGCCAGCAGCTTGAACTGGGCTGAAGCTTTCTTT. Its protein product is CASSLNWAEAFF.

This clonotype was detected a few times. The genes are TRBV5-6 and TRBJ2-3; D is unresolved. This CDR3 contains 13 residues. V lost 9 bases to trimming and J lost 6 bases, with 17 bases between them. Germline assignment: CDR1 SGHDT and CDR2 YYEEEE. The CDR3 here is CATWAAPSDTQYF. CDR3 DNA sequence: TGTGCCACCTGGGCCGCGCCGTCGGATACGCAGTATTTT.

The J gene is TRBJ2-3, the V gene TRBV18, with 13 positions matching TRBD2. Germline assignment: CDR1 KGHSH and CDR2 LQKENI. This CDR3 is 19 amino acids long. The V segment lost 5 bases and the J segment 6 bases; nucleotides outside the gene matches: 17. DNA of the CDR3: TGTGCCAGCTCAGTTCCGACCGGACTAGCGGGGGCCGCTGCCGATACGCAGTATTTT. Translated, it gives CASSVPTGLAGAAADTQYF.